This is a list of T cell receptor beta chains from one sample in a study of control samples from healthy donors and cancer patients. Libraries were prepared by immunoSEQ multiplex PCR; TCRdb keeps only in-frame clonotypes and omits some of them. The repertoire holds more than 65,000 clones, with 70% to 90% as singletons. The sample taken for sequencing was PBMCs. The source is a woman aged 60-75 years with head and neck cancer. Each CDR3 is given with its conserved first and last residue. A D gene is named only where the DNA matches it firmly. For some rows the clone size is stated as once, few or many, or as a class when expanded; others skip it.

V gene,J gene,D gene,clone size,CDR3 DNA,CDR3 protein
TRBV11-2,TRBJ2-7,-,-,TGTGCCAGCAGATTAGAAAGGCGGACCACTACCTACGAGCAGTACTTC,CASRLERRTTTYEQYF
TRBV15,TRBJ1-2,-,-,TGTGCCACCAGCAGAGATCTGACGTCTGCTGGCTACACCTTC,CATSRDLTSAGYTF
TRBV25-1,TRBJ1-1,TRBD1,-,TGTGCCAGCAGTAAGACAGGGAGGAGCACTGAAGCTTTCTTT,CASSKTGRSTEAFF
TRBV9,TRBJ2-6,TRBD1,few,TGTGCCAGCAGCGTAAGGTCCTTTGGGGACAGGGGACTCTCTGGGGCCAACGTCCTGACTTTC,CASSVRSFGDRGLSGANVLTF
TRBV12-5,TRBJ2-1,-,once,TGTGCTAGCGCCCTTATGAATGAGCAGTTCTTC,CASALMNEQFF
TRBV10-2,TRBJ2-2,-,-,TGCGCCAGCGGCCTTGGCGGCGGGGAGCTGTTTTTT,CASGLGGGELFF
TRBV12-3/TRBV12-4,TRBJ2-1,-,-,TGTGCCAGCACCGGACTCCTCAATGAGCAGTTCTTC,CASTGLLNEQFF
TRBV28,TRBJ2-5,TRBD1,-,TGTGCCAGCAGTTTACCCAGGGGGCGCATAGAGACCCAGTACTTC,CASSLPRGRIETQYF
TRBV18,TRBJ2-1,TRBD2,-,TGTGCCAGCTCACCACAAGGGACTAGCGGGAGGGCTGAGCAGTTCTTC,CASSPQGTSGRAEQFF
TRBV5-1,TRBJ2-7,-,-,TGCGCCAGCAGCTTGGGTGGGACATCGTTTTCCTACGAGCAGTACTTC,CASSLGGTSFSYEQYF
TRBV14,TRBJ2-7,-,-,TGTGCCAGCAGCCCCCTAGCGTTACCCCCCTACGAGCAGTACTTC,CASSPLALPPYEQYF
TRBV2,TRBJ2-7,TRBD2,-,TGTGCCAGCCGCAAGGGACTAGTTCAATACGAGCAGTACTTC,CASRKGLVQYEQYF
TRBV4-1,TRBJ1-3,TRBD1,-,TGCGCCAGCAGCCCGACTGCGGACAGGGAGGCTGGAAACACCATATATTTT,CASSPTADREAGNTIYF
TRBV28,TRBJ2-7,-,-,TGTGCCAGCAGTTACCCGAATTCCTACGAGCAGTACTTC,CASSYPNSYEQYF
TRBV7-2,TRBJ2-3,TRBD2,once,TGTGCCAGCAGCTTTCGGCTAGCGGGAGGTGATACGCAGTATTTT,CASSFRLAGGDTQYF
TRBV7-9,TRBJ2-2,TRBD1,-,TGTGCCAGCAGCTTCCGACAGGGTGGTTCCGGGGAGCTGTTTTTT,CASSFRQGGSGELFF
TRBV28,TRBJ1-2,TRBD1,once,TGTGCCAGCACCTCTATAGGACAGGGAGCCCTCCATGGCTACACCTTC,CASTSIGQGALHGYTF
TRBV24-1,TRBJ2-3,TRBD2,-,TGTGCCACCAGTGATTCGGGCCCGGGACTAGCGGGAGTAGGCACAGATACGCAGTATTTT,CATSDSGPGLAGVGTDTQYF
TRBV19,TRBJ2-1,TRBD1,-,TGTGCCAGTAGTAGCGGACAGGGGGGCTACAATGAGCAGTTCTTC,CASSSGQGGYNEQFF
TRBV6-5,TRBJ1-4,-,-,TGTGCCAGCTTAGATTGGGCAGGGAATAACGAAAAACTGTTTTTT,CASLDWAGNNEKLFF
TRBV4-2,TRBJ1-5,-,-,TGTGCCAGCAGCTTTACCGGGACAACCGTCAATCAGCCCCAGCATTTT,CASSFTGTTVNQPQHF
TRBV7-2,TRBJ1-2,-,-,TGTGCCAGCAGCTTAGGGCAGAACTATGGCTACACCTTC,CASSLGQNYGYTF
TRBV7-9,TRBJ2-5,-,-,TGTGCCAGCAAATTGGCCGGTCTAGCCCAGGGGACCCAGTACTTC,CASKLAGLAQGTQYF
TRBV2,TRBJ2-3,-,-,TGTGCCAGCAGTCTGTACACAGATACGCAGTATTTT,CASSLYTDTQYF
TRBV24-1,TRBJ2-1,-,-,TGTGCCACCAGTGATTCTAGGTATGGCTACAATGAGCAGTTCTTC,CATSDSRYGYNEQFF
TRBV25-1,TRBJ1-4,-,-,TGTGCCAGCAGAAGGACGGGGGTTGAAAAACTGTTTTTT,CASRRTGVEKLFF
TRBV19,TRBJ2-7,TRBD1,-,TGTGCCAGTGGACCTAGGACAGGGGTCGAGCAGTACTTC,CASGPRTGVEQYF
TRBV19,TRBJ1-2,TRBD1,-,TGTGCCAGTAGTCCCCACGGGACAGGCCCGCTCTATGGCTACACCTTC,CASSPHGTGPLYGYTF
TRBV6-2/TRBV6-3,TRBJ2-2,-,-,TGTGCCAGCAGTTTTCCACAGGATACCGGGGAGCTGTTTTTT,CASSFPQDTGELFF
TRBV6-1,TRBJ1-2,-,-,TGTGCCAGCAGTGAAAGCGTAGGGAACTATGGCTACACCTTC,CASSESVGNYGYTF
TRBV7-9,TRBJ2-1,TRBD2,-,TGTGCCACAAGCAGCTTACTAGCGGGAAGCCAGTTCTTC,CATSSLLAGSQFF
TRBV6-5,TRBJ2-5,-,-,TGTGCCAGCAGTTATAGTAGTGGGCAGACCCAAGAGACCCAGTACTTC,CASSYSSGQTQETQYF
TRBV15,TRBJ2-1,-,once,TGTGCCACCAGCAGTTCCCTACAGGGCGCAGGCTCCTACAATGAGCAGTTCTTC,CATSSSLQGAGSYNEQFF
TRBV5-8,TRBJ2-5,-,once,TGTGCCAGCAGAATCAGGGGCGGGGAGACCCAGTACTTC,CASRIRGGETQYF
TRBV6-5,TRBJ2-7,-,-,TGTGCCAGCAGTTACTCCTCCGGAGGGTACGAGCAGTACTTC,CASSYSSGGYEQYF
TRBV5-6,TRBJ2-3,-,-,TGTGCCAGCAGCTCCCTGATGACACCGAGCACAGATACGCAGTATTTT,CASSSLMTPSTDTQYF
TRBV7-9,TRBJ2-7,TRBD2,-,TGTGCCAGCAGCTCGGTTGGACTAGCGGGAGACGAGCAGTACTTC,CASSSVGLAGDEQYF
TRBV7-9,TRBJ2-7,TRBD1,-,TGTGCCAGCAGCTCGCCTGACAGGGACGGATCCCACGAGCAGTACTTC,CASSSPDRDGSHEQYF
TRBV7-2,TRBJ2-7,-,-,TGTGCCAGCAGCTTAGCCAGAACCTACGAGCAGTACTTC,CASSLARTYEQYF
TRBV7-2,TRBJ2-2,TRBD2,-,TGTGCCAGCAGCTTGGCTAGCGGGAGTTGGGAGCTGTTTTTT,CASSLASGSWELFF
TRBV27,TRBJ1-1,-,-,TGTGCCAGCCGGGGGGGGAACACTGAAGCTTTCTTT,CASRGGNTEAFF
TRBV29-1,TRBJ1-2,TRBD1,once,TGCAGCGTGAGTGGGACAGGGGGCTATGGCTACACCTTC,CSVSGTGGYGYTF
TRBV29-1,TRBJ2-7,-,-,TGCAGCGTGGTAAAGGGATATGCGGGGAGCTCCTACGAGCAGTACTTC,CSVVKGYAGSSYEQYF
TRBV11-1,TRBJ2-7,TRBD2,-,TGTGCCAGCAGCTCAGGACTAGCGGGAGCCTACGAGCAGTACTTC,CASSSGLAGAYEQYF
TRBV6-2/TRBV6-3,TRBJ2-5,-,-,TGTGCCAGCAGTTACTCTCCAGGACGGGAGACCCAGTACTTC,CASSYSPGRETQYF
TRBV19,TRBJ2-7,-,-,TGTGCCAGTAGTATCTCTCGGTCTACTCTCGAGCAGTACTTC,CASSISRSTLEQYF
TRBV19,TRBJ1-1,TRBD1,-,TGTGCCCCCATCCGGGACAGGAACACTGAAGCTTTCTTT,CAPIRDRNTEAFF
TRBV7-2,TRBJ2-3,TRBD2,-,TGTGCCAGCAGCGTATCAGCGGGAGCGCAGTATTTT,CASSVSAGAQYF
TRBV29-1,TRBJ2-1,TRBD1,-,TGCAGCGTGCAACCTTGGGGACAGGGTGGTAATGAGCAGTTCTTC,CSVQPWGQGGNEQFF
TRBV6-5,TRBJ2-7,-,-,TGTGCCAGCAATCCGACAGGAAACCCGGCCTACGAGCAGTACTTC,CASNPTGNPAYEQYF
TRBV5-4,TRBJ2-3,TRBD2,-,TGTGCCAGCAGTCGGGGGGGGCCTAGCGGGGATACGCAGTATTTT,CASSRGGPSGDTQYF
TRBV2,TRBJ2-7,TRBD1,few,TGTGCCAGCAGTTCTACCCGACAGGGCAAAGAGCAGTACTTC,CASSSTRQGKEQYF
TRBV7-9,TRBJ1-2,-,-,TGTGCCAGCAGCTTAGGTGGTCAAAACTATGGCTACACCTTC,CASSLGGQNYGYTF
TRBV7-6,TRBJ2-1,TRBD2,-,TGTGCCAGCAGCCCGGGGACTAGCGGGAGGACGTCCTACAATGAGCAGTTCTTC,CASSPGTSGRTSYNEQFF
TRBV5-4,TRBJ2-2,TRBD2,-,TGTGCCAGCAGCTTTTCTAGCGGGAGAGGCACCGGGGAGCTGTTTTTT,CASSFSSGRGTGELFF